These 20 T cell receptor beta chains share one sample of origin, sequenced in a study of CD8+ T cells in alopecia areata. Sequencing templates came from extracted RNA that was reverse transcribed into cDNA. Only in-frame clones appear in the TCRdb table, and some are missing; sequencing was by immunoSEQ multiplex PCR. This table holds about 100,000 clones, roughly 60% found once. Sequenced: CD8+ T cells sorted from blood. The origin of the receptors is a human donor in good health.

This clone was recorded once. The chain is built from TRBV23-1 and TRBJ1-1; D uncertain. TRBV23-1 is filed as an ORF, its function uncertain. This CDR3 comprises 19 residues. Deletions cut 3 bases from V and 0 bases from J, with 23 bases between. This CDR3 is CASSQSDSWVDCVNTEAFF. The CDR3 DNA follows: TGCGCCAGCAGTCAGAGCGATTCTTGGGTGGACTGCGTGAACACTGAAGCTTTCTTT.

This clone was observed a few times. The chain links TRBV5-4 to TRBJ2-3, with D possibly TRBD1 on 6 matching bases. The CDR3 is 13 residues long. From germline, CDR1 is SGHNT and CDR2 YYREEE (reference sequence). Trimming left V 7 bases short and J 5 bases short, with 14 bases between. The CDR3 region is CASWTEPGDTQYF. CDR3 sequence (DNA): TGTGCCAGCTGGACAGAACCTGGAGATACGCAGTATTTT.

With respect to this clone: The sample holds other DNA sequences that translate to the same CDR3. This rearrangement joins TRBV5-6 to TRBJ2-3, with D hard to call. The germline CDR1 and CDR2 sequences are SGHDT and YYEEEE. Deletions cut 4 bases from V and 3 bases from J, with 6 bases between. The CDR3 contains 12 residues. CDR3 sequence reads: CASSTGTDTQYF. The CDR3 coding sequence is TGTGCCAGCAGCACCGGGACAGATACGCAGTATTTT.

This clone has just one count. The genes are TRBV5-6 and TRBJ1-4, with a possible D match to TRBD1 (5 bases). This CDR3 has 17 amino acids. V dropped 0 bases and J dropped 6 bases, with 18 bases sitting between them. Germline V gene sequence: CDR1 SGHDT, CDR2 YYEEEE. The DNA of the CDR3 is TGTGCCAGCAGCTTGGGGCCCGTCGGGACCCAAGATGAAAAACTGTTTTTT. The encoded protein is CASSLGPVGTQDEKLFF.

CDR3 protein: CSVEEGSYTF. CDR3 DNA sequence: TGCAGCGTTGAAGAAGGGAGCTACACCTTC. The chain is built from TRBV29-1 and TRBJ1-2; D uncertain. V was trimmed by 0 bases and J by 9 bases, leaving 5 bases between them. The CDR3 consists of 10 residues. Per germline, CDR1 SQVTM and CDR2 ANQGSEA. The full variable domain, completed using reference TRBV29-1 and TRBJ1-2, is SAVISQKPSRDICQRGTSLTIQCQVDSQVTMMFWYRQQPGQSLTLIATANQGSEATYESGFVIDKFPISRPNLTFSTLTVSNMSPEDSSIYLCSVEEGSYTFGSGTRLTVV.

V usage is TRBV6-1 and J usage is TRBJ1-2; D might be TRBD1 (6 bases). The CDR3 sequence is 15 residues long. Trimming removed 7 bases from V and 2 bases from J, with 17 bases in between. The germline V gene encodes CDR1 MNHNS and CDR2 SASEGT. The chain's CDR3 is CASISGAGINYGYTF. CDR3 DNA sequence: TGTGCCAGCATATCGGGGGCAGGAATCAACTATGGCTACACCTTC.

J is TRBJ2-7 and V is TRBV13; 7 nucleotides align to TRBD1. Losses at the gene ends were 2 bases for V and 3 bases for J; bases not matched to a gene: 4. This CDR3 spans 14 amino acids. Per the germline V gene, CDR1 is PRHDT and CDR2 is FYEKMQ (reference sequence). For the CDR3, the DNA is TGTGCCAGCAGCTTACCGGGACAGTTCTACGAGCAGTACTTC. This codes for CASSLPGQFYEQYF.

This clone was seen more than once but under ten times. V gene TRBV30 combines with J gene TRBJ1-6; no reliable D call. This CDR3 has 16 amino acids. V dropped 2 bases and J dropped 9 bases, with 20 bases sitting between them. Germline V gene lookup returns CDR1 GTSNPN and CDR2 SVGIG (reference sequence). The DNA for the CDR3 is TGTGCCTGGAGTCCTCGGGAGGGCAGCTGGGGTTCACCCCTCCACTTT. Its translation: CAWSPREGSWGSPLHF.

The V call is TRBV11-2, the J call TRBJ2-3, with D perhaps matching TRBD1 (6 bases). The CDR3 contains 13 residues. The germline V and J ends were trimmed by 2 bases and 4 bases, with 7 bases remaining between them. The germline gives CDR1 SGHAT, CDR2 FQNNGV. Here the CDR3 reads CASSLWGPDTQYF. The CDR3 region has the DNA TGTGCCAGCAGCTTATGGGGGCCAGATACGCAGTATTTT. The variable domain in full, with the rest retrieved from reference TRBV11-2 and TRBJ2-3, is EAGVAQSPRYKIIEKRQSVAFWCNPISGHATLYWYQQILGQGPKLLIQFQNNGVVDDSQLPKDRFSAERLKGVDSTLKIQPAKLEDSAVYLCASSLWGPDTQYFGPGTRLTVL.

This clone appeared a single time. The chain uses TRBV13 and TRBJ2-7; 7 bases are a match to TRBD1. Germline V CDR1 and CDR2: PRHDT, FYEKMQ (reference sequence). The CDR3 has 13 amino acids. V was pared by 5 bases and J by 5 bases, with 6 bases of the junction left unmatched. The CDR3, as DNA: TGTGCCAGCAGCCCGACAGGGTCCGACGAGCAGTACTTC. This sequence encodes CASSPTGSDEQYF.

The chain combines TRBV25-1 with TRBJ2-7; TRBD2 is a possible D gene (7 bases). Germline CDR1 is MGHDK and CDR2 is SYGVNS. This CDR3 is built from 14 residues. V lost 4 bases and J lost 3, with 13 bases in between. CDR3 sequence reads: CASSGGGAHYEQYF. Written as DNA, the CDR3 is TGTGCCAGCAGTGGAGGGGGGGCCCACTACGAGCAGTACTTC.

In its sample, this clone was seen a few times. The chain carries TRBV11-2 and TRBJ2-6; D not resolved. V was shortened by 6 bases and J by 0 bases, with 6 bases between the two germline ends. The V gene's germline CDR1 is SGHAT and CDR2 FQNNGV. The CDR3 consists of 14 residues. In DNA form, the CDR3 reads TGTGCCAGCAGATCCCTCTCTGGGGCCAACGTCCTGACTTTC. Residues: CASRSLSGANVLTF.

The gene calls are TRBV4-3 and TRBJ2-3; D call uncertain. The CDR3 contains 14 residues. From germline, CDR1 is LGHNA and CDR2 YSLEER. Trimming left V 1 base short and J 8 bases short, with 13 bases between. As DNA, the CDR3 is TGCGCCAGCAGCCAAGCTTTTGTCGCCGGTACGCAGTATTTT. Its translation: CASSQAFVAGTQYF.

The sample holds one count of this clone. V gene TRBV5-1 combines with J gene TRBJ2-1, with D perhaps matching TRBD2 (6 bases). CDR1 and CDR2 from the germline V gene are SGHRS and YFSETQ. The CDR3 length is 15 residues. V lost 2 bases, J lost 7 bases, and 16 bases lay in between. Here the CDR3 DNA reads TGCGCCAGCAGCTTCCCCCCGGGGAGGTGGAATGAGCAGTTCTTC. Its translation is CASSFPPGRWNEQFF. The variable domain in full, with the rest retrieved from reference TRBV5-1 and TRBJ2-1, is KAGVTQTPRYLIKTRGQQVTLSCSPISGHRSVSWYQQTPGQGLQFLFEYFSETQRNKGNFPGRFSGRQFSNSRSEMNVSTLELGDSALYLCASSFPPGRWNEQFFGPGTRLTVL.

J is TRBJ1-3 and V is TRBV5-4; 12 bases line up with TRBD1. The CDR3 covers 18 residues. CDR1 and CDR2 (germline): SGHNT, YYREEE (reference sequence). With 0 bases clipped from V and 3 bases from J, the junction kept 7 bases outside the gene matches. CDR3 loop: CASSLVPGQGAYGNTIYF. In nucleotides, the CDR3 is TGTGCCAGCAGCTTGGTCCCGGGACAGGGGGCTTATGGAAACACCATATATTTT. The variable domain in full, completed from reference TRBV5-4 and TRBJ1-3, reads ETGVTQSPTHLIKTRGQQVTLRCSSQSGHNTVSWYQQALGQGPQFIFQYYREEENGRGNFPPRFSGLQFPNYSSELNVNALELDDSALYLCASSLVPGQGAYGNTIYFGEGSWLTVV.

The chain uses TRBV5-4 and TRBJ2-7; 8 bases map to TRBD1. This CDR3 has 13 amino acids. In germline, CDR1 is SGHNT, CDR2 YYREEE (reference sequence). The V and J ends lost 4 bases and 2 bases, in that order; junction bases with no gene match: 2. CDR3 bases: TGTGCCAGCAGCGCGGGACAGGCCTACGAGCAGTACTTC. Protein sequence: CASSAGQAYEQYF.

A few counts support this clone. The chain employs TRBV6-4 and TRBJ1-1, with 11 positions matching TRBD1. Losses at the gene ends were 6 bases for V and 7 bases for J; bases not matched to a gene: 16. This CDR3 comprises 17 residues. The germline V gene encodes CDR1 MRHNA and CDR2 SNTAGT. The CDR3 DNA sequence: TGTGCCAGCAGCCTTACACCTCCGGGACAGGGGGTTGGTGAAGCTTTCTTT. This encodes CASSLTPPGQGVGEAFF.

The chain is built from TRBV27 and TRBJ2-5; weak D call: TRBD2 (5 bases). This CDR3 contains 13 residues. Germline CDR1 MNHEY, CDR2 SMNVEV (reference sequence). As DNA, the CDR3 is TGTTCCACTGGCGGGCTCGTGGGGGAGACCCAGTACTTC. It is translated as CSTGGLVGETQYF.

This chain uses TRBV23-1 with TRBJ2-7, with 9 bases aligning to TRBD1. TRBV23-1 is an open reading frame, and its role is uncertain. The CDR3 runs to 17 residues. Trimming took 3 bases from V and 7 from J; bases not matched to a gene: 16. The CDR3 spells CASSHAGRDRVAEEQYF. CDR3 sequence (DNA): TGCGCCAGCAGTCATGCGGGCCGGGACAGGGTTGCGGAAGAGCAGTACTTC.

The sample holds a few counts of this clone. The chain recombines TRBV4-2 with TRBJ1-2, with D possibly matching TRBD1 (5 bases). Between the trimmed V and J ends, which lost 1 base and 5 bases, there was a span of 17 bases. Germline V lookup: CDR1 LGHNA, CDR2 YNFKEQ. The CDR3 totals 16 residues. This CDR3 reads CASSQVSPGFGYGYTF. The CDR3 coding sequence is TGTGCCAGCAGCCAAGTGTCGCCAGGGTTTGGGTATGGCTACACCTTC.